Here is one TCR beta chain with its context. Its antigen is still unknown. The sample is drawn from a study of PD-1 blockade in classical Hodgkin lymphoma. Patients all relapsed after autologous stem cell transplantation, and there was variation in brentuximab vedotin exposure. Study-level results: Reported findings placed baseline TCR diversity lower in newly diagnosed patients (compared with healthy donors).

The CDR3 totals 17 residues. V lost 5 bases and J lost 2, with 20 bases in between. In germline, CDR1 is MDHEN, CDR2 SYDVKM. The data were produced by immunoSEQ multiplex PCR, yet TCRdb's version contains in-frame clones alone and is incomplete. The sample records 50,000 or so clones, roughly 90% being singletons. The receptor comes from a human donor with classical Hodgkin lymphoma. The chain combines TRBV28 with TRBJ2-3, with a weak D call TRBD2 (5 bases). Here the sequenced sample was peripheral blood mononuclear cells (PBMCs), taken before the second cycle of nivolumab. In DNA, the CDR3 is TGTGCCAGCAGTCCCTTACTAGGAAGCGCAAACACAGATACGCAGTATTTT. Its translation is CASSPLLGSANTDTQYF.